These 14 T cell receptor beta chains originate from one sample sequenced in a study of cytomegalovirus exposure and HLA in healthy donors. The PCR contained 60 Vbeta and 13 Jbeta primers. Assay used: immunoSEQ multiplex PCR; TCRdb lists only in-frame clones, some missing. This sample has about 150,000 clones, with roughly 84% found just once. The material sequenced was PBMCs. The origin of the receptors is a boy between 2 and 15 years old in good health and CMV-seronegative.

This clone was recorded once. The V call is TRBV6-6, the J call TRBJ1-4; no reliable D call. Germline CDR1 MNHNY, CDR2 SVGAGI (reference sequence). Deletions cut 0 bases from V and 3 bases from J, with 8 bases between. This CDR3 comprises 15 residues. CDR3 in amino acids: CASSYSGMANEKLFF. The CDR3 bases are TGTGCCAGCAGTTACTCCGGGATGGCTAATGAAAAACTGTTTTTT.

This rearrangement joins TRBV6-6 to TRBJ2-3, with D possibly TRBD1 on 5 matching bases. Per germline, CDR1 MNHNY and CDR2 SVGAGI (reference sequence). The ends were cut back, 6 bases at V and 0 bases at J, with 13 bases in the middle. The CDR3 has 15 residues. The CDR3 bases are TGTGCCAGCAGACCCACAGGAGCGAGCACAGATACGCAGTATTTT. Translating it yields CASRPTGASTDTQYF.

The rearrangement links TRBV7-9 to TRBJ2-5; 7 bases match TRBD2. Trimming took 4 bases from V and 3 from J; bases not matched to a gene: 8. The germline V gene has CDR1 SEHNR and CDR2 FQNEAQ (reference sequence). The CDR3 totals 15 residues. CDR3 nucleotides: TGTGCCAGCAGCTATAGTAGGGCGGGAGAAGAGACCCAGTACTTC. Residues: CASSYSRAGEETQYF.

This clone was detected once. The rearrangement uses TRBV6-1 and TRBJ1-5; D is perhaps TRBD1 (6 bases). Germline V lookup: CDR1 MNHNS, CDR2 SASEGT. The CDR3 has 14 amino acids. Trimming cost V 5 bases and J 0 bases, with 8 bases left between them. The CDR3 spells CASSRGASNQPQHF. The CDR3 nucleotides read TGTGCCAGCAGTCGGGGGGCTAGCAATCAGCCCCAGCATTTT.

The DNA for the CDR3 is TGTGCCAGCAGCTTAGTAATACGTCGTACGTCAGGGTCGGCCGAGCAGTACTTC. This translates into CASSLVIRRTSGSAEQYF. The V call is TRBV7-9, the J call TRBJ2-7; D might be TRBD1 (5 bases). Germline V gives CDR1 SEHNR, CDR2 FQNEAQ (reference sequence). CDR3 length: 18 amino acids. V was trimmed by 1 base and J by 6 bases, leaving 25 bases between them.

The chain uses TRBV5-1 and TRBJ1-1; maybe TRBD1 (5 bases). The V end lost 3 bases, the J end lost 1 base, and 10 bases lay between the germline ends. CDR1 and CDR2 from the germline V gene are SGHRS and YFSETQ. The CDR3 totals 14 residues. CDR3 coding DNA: TGCGCCAGCAGCTCCACGGGGGGGAACACTGAAGCTTTCTTT. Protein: CASSSTGGNTEAFF.

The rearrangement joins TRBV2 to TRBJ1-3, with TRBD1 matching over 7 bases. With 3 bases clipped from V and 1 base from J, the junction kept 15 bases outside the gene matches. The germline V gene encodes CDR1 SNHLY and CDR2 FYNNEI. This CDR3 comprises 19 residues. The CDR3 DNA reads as TGTGCCAGCAGTGATACCTACAGTTCGCCGACAGGGTCTGGAAACACCATATATTTT. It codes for CASSDTYSSPTGSGNTIYF.

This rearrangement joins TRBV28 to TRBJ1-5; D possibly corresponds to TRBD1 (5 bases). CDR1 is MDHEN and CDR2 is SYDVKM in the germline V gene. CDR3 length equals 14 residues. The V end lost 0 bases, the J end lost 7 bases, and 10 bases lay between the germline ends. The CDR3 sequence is CASSLWGGTQPQHF. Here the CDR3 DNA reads TGTGCCAGCAGTTTATGGGGGGGTACCCAGCCCCAGCATTTT.

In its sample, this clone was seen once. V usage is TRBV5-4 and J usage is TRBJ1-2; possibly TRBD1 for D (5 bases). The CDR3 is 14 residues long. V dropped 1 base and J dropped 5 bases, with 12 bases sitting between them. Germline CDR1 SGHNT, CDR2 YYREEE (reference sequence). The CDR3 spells CASSLPHRQYGYTF. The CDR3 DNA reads TGTGCCAGCAGCTTGCCCCACAGGCAGTATGGCTACACCTTC.

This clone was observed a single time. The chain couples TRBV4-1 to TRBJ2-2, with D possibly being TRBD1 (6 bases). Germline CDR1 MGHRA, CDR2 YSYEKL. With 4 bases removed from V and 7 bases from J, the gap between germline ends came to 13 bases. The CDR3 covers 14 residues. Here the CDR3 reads CASSPYRVNGELFF. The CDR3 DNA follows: TGCGCCAGCAGCCCCTACAGGGTTAACGGGGAGCTGTTTTTT.

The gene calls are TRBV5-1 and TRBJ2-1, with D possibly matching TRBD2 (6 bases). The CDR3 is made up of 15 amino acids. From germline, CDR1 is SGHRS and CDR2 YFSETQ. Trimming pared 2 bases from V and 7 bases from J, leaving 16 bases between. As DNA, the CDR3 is TGCGCCAGCAGCTTAGTTGCGGGATCGTGGAATGAGCAGTTCTTC. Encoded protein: CASSLVAGSWNEQFF.

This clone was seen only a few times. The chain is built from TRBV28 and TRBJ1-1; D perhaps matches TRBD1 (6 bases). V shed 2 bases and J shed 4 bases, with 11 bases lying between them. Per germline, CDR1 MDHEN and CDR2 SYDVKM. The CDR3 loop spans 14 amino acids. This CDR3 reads CASSLTGGLTEAFF. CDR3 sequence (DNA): TGTGCCAGCAGTTTAACCGGGGGGCTCACTGAAGCTTTCTTT.

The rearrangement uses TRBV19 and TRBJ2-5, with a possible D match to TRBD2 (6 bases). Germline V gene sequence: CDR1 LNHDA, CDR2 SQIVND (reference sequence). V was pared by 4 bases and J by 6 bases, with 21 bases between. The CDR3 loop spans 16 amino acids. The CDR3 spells CASSTPRGGQRKTQYF. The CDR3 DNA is TGTGCCAGTAGTACACCCCGGGGAGGCCAGAGAAAGACCCAGTACTTC. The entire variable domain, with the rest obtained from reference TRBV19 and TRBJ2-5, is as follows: DGGITQSPKYLFRKEGQNVTLSCEQNLNHDAMYWYRQDPGQGLRLIYYSQIVNDFQKGDIAEGYSVSREKKESFPLTVTSAQKNPTAFYLCASSTPRGGQRKTQYFGPGTRLLVL.

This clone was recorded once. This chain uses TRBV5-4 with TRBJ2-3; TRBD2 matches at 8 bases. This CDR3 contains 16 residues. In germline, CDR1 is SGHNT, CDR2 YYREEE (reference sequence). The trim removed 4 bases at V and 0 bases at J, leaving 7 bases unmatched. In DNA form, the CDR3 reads TGTGCCAGCAGCGGTCCTAGCGGGTCTAGCACAGATACGCAGTATTTT. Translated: CASSGPSGSSTDTQYF.